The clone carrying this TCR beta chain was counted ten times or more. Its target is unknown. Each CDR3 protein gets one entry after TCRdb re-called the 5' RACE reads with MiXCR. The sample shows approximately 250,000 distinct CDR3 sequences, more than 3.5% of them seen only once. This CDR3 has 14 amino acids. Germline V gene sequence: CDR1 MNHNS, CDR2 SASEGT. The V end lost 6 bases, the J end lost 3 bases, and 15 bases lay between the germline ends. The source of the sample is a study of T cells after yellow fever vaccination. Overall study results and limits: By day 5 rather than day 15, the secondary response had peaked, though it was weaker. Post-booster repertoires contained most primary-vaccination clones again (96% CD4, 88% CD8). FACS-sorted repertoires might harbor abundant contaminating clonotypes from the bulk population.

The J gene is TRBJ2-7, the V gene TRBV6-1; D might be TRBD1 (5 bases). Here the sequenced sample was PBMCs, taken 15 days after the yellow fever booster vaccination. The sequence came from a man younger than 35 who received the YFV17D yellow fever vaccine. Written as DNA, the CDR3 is TGTGCCAGCAGCCTCCCAGGGTCAGGCTACGAGCAGTACTTC. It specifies CASSLPGSGYEQYF.